The 27 T cell receptor beta chains listed next were all sequenced from one sample in a study of T cells in Graves' hyperthyroidism and ophthalmopathy. The TCR beta CDR3 regions underwent amplification using RNA transcripts as the source. A first-round RT-PCR of the TCR CDR3 used the HTBI primer set. A single record per CDR3 protein comes from TCRdb applying MiXCR to the multiplex PCR reads. Counted here are about 400,000 distinct CDR3 sequences, approximately 25% occurring once; the ten biggest clones make up around four fifths. Input material: blood. The receptor set was obtained from a man aged 45-60 years with Graves' hyperthyroidism.

This clonotype was counted many times. V and J are TRBV12-3 or TRBV12-4 and TRBJ2-7, with a weak D call TRBD2 (7 bases). V dropped 2 bases and J dropped 5 bases, with 19 bases sitting between them. This CDR3 comprises 16 residues. The CDR3 coding sequence is TGTGCCAGCAGTTTATTCGGGGGCGGGAGTCTCAACGAGCAGTACTTC. Translation: CASSLFGGGSLNEQYF.

The chain carries TRBV20-1 and TRBJ2-2; TRBD2 matches 10 bases. After removal of 0 bases from V and 8 bases from J, the junction contained 9 bases not matched to a gene. CDR1 is DFQATT and CDR2 is SNEGSKA in the germline V gene (reference sequence). This CDR3 contains 16 residues. The CDR3 DNA is TGCAGTGCTAGAGACTACAGCGGGAGGGCTCAGGGGGAGCTGTTTTTT. Its translation is CSARDYSGRAQGELFF.

V and J are TRBV7-3 and TRBJ2-1, with D maybe TRBD1 (6 bases). This CDR3 is 15 amino acids long. Germline V lookup: CDR1 SGHTA, CDR2 FQGTGA. The germline V and J ends were trimmed by 2 bases and 4 bases, with 12 bases remaining between them. In DNA form, the CDR3 reads TGTGCCAGCAGCTTAGTGCAGGGGTGGTACAATGAGCAGTTCTTC. This sequence encodes CASSLVQGWYNEQFF. Variable domain in full (rest from reference TRBV7-3 and TRBJ2-1): GAGVSQTPSNKVTEKGKYVELRCDPISGHTALYWYRQSLGQGPEFLIYFQGTGAADDSGLPNDRFFAVRPEGSVSTLKIQRTERGDSAVYLCASSLVQGWYNEQFFGPGTRLTVL.

The CDR3 bases are TGTGCCAGCAGCTTATCCGCCTATGGCTACACCTTC. Its protein product is CASSLSAYGYTF. The V and J genes are TRBV13 and TRBJ1-2; D gene uncertain. Trimming left V 2 bases short and J 4 bases short, with 5 bases between. The CDR3 runs to 12 residues. CDR1 and CDR2 (germline): PRHDT, FYEKMQ (reference sequence). The whole variable domain, filled in from reference TRBV13 and TRBJ1-2, reads AAGVIQSPRHLIKEKRETATLKCYPIPRHDTVYWYQQGPGQDPQFLISFYEKMQSDKGSIPDRFSAQQFSDYHSELNMSSLELGDSALYFCASSLSAYGYTFGSGTRLTVV.

This clonotype has at least ten counts. This chain connects TRBV20-1 to TRBJ2-7, with 12 bases fitting TRBD2. CDR1 and CDR2 from the germline V gene are DFQATT and SNEGSKA (reference sequence). Trimming took 2 bases from V and 2 from J; bases not matched to a gene: 7. The length of the CDR3 is 16 residues. CDR3 coding DNA: TGCAGTGCTAGACCTAGCGGGAGGGCCAGGGCCTACGAGCAGTACTTC. The encoded protein is CSARPSGRARAYEQYF.

About this clonotype itself: Sequence at one end of the junction differs from germline and may be a read error. This chain uses TRBV2 with TRBJ2-3; D unresolved. Germline assignment: CDR1 SNHLY and CDR2 FYNNEI. The length of the CDR3 is 11 residues. CDR3 DNA: TGTACCAGCAGTGTGGCAGATACGCAGTATTTT. Its protein product is CTSSVADTQYF. The whole variable domain, remainder taken from reference TRBV2 and TRBJ2-3, is EPEVTQTPSHQVTQMGQEVILRCVPISNHLYFYWYRQILGQKVEFLVSFYNNEISEKSEIFDDQFSVERPDGSNFTLKIRSTKLEDSAMYFCTSSVADTQYFGPGTRLTVL.

There are a few counts of this clonotype. V usage is TRBV11-3 and J usage is TRBJ2-1, with 11 bases lining up with TRBD2. J lost 6 bases, V lost 3 bases, and 10 bases had no gene match. Per the germline V gene, CDR1 is SGHNT and CDR2 is YENEEA. This CDR3 is 17 amino acids long. CDR3 DNA: TGTGCCAGCAGCTTTCTCCTGACTAGCGGGGAGCGCAATGAGCAGTTCTTC. It yields the protein CASSFLLTSGERNEQFF. Drawing the rest from reference TRBV11-3 and TRBJ2-1, the complete variable domain is EAGVVQSPRYKIIEKKQPVAFWCNPISGHNTLYWYLQNLGQGPELLIRYENEEAVDDSQLPKDRFSAERLKGVDSTLKIQPAELGDSAVYLCASSFLLTSGERNEQFFGPGTRLTVL.

The chain joins TRBV7-9 to TRBJ2-3, with D possibly TRBD2 on 5 matching bases. Germline CDR1 reads SEHNR; CDR2 reads FQNEAQ (reference sequence). Deletions cut 7 bases from V and 6 bases from J, with 17 bases between. The CDR3 is 14 amino acids. CDR3 sequence reads: CASTEGGPRDTQYF. DNA of the CDR3: TGTGCCAGCACCGAGGGCGGGCCCAGGGATACGCAGTATTTT.

The chain has TRBV5-1 and TRBJ2-6; 7 positions match TRBD1. With V trimmed by 4 bases and J by 1 base, 2 bases remained unmatched. Per germline, CDR1 SGHRS and CDR2 YFSETQ. This CDR3 comprises 15 residues. CDR3 DNA sequence: TGCGCCAGCAGCCAGACAGGGTCTGGGGCCAACGTCCTGACTTTC. Amino acids: CASSQTGSGANVLTF.

The sample holds many counts of this clonotype. The rearrangement joins TRBV28 to TRBJ1-2, with D possibly being TRBD1 (6 bases). Germline CDR1 reads MDHEN; CDR2 reads SYDVKM. The length of the CDR3 is 15 residues. Between the trimmed V and J ends, which lost 6 bases and 5 bases, there was a span of 19 bases. CDR3 in amino acids: CASREPTGGHYGYTF. DNA of the CDR3: TGTGCCAGCAGAGAACCGACAGGAGGGCATTATGGCTACACCTTC.

The CDR3 loop is CASSGTSGRYNEQFF. In DNA, the CDR3 is TGTGCCAGCAGTGGGACTAGCGGGAGGTATAATGAGCAGTTCTTC. The chain employs TRBV6-1 and TRBJ2-1; TRBD2 agrees at 14 bases. CDR3 length: 15 residues. The V gene end was trimmed by 4 bases and the J gene end by 7 bases; junction bases not matched to a gene: 3. CDR1 is MNHNS, CDR2 SASEGT, per germline.

This chain connects TRBV6-1 to TRBJ2-1, with D possibly matching TRBD2 (6 bases). CDR1 and CDR2 (germline): MNHNS, SASEGT. This CDR3 region has 16 residues. Trimming took 2 bases from V and 0 from J, leaving 11 bases between them. The CDR3 DNA follows: TGTGCCAGCAGTGAATTTTCGGGAGTCTCCTACAATGAGCAGTTCTTC. Protein sequence: CASSEFSGVSYNEQFF.

The V call is TRBV12-3 or TRBV12-4, the J call TRBJ2-2, with 13 bases fitting TRBD2. Unmatched junction bases numbered 13, after V lost 6 bases and J lost 6 bases. The CDR3 contains 18 residues. The CDR3 spells CASRPTSGRPRGAGELFF. As DNA, the CDR3 is TGTGCCAGCAGACCGACTAGCGGGAGGCCCCGGGGGGCCGGGGAGCTGTTTTTT.

This clonotype was detected a few times. The chain carries TRBV11-2 and TRBJ2-7; 7 bases are a match to TRBD2. Looked up from germline, CDR1 is SGHAT and CDR2 is FQNNGV. J gave up 5 bases and V 5 bases, and 15 bases lay outside the gene matches. The CDR3 runs to 16 residues. The CDR3 nucleotides read TGTGCCAGCAGCAAAGGGATTCGGGCGGGAGCTAACGAGCAGTACTTC. Amino acids: CASSKGIRAGANEQYF.

The sample holds a few counts of this clonotype. This sequence joins TRBV27 and TRBJ2-5; D perhaps matches TRBD2 (5 bases). This CDR3 is built from 16 residues. Germline V gene data show CDR1 as MNHEY and CDR2 as SMNVEV (reference sequence). V lost 3 bases and J lost 4, with 18 bases in between. CDR3 region: CASSFVGRARVETQYF. In DNA, the CDR3 is TGTGCCAGCAGTTTTGTTGGGCGGGCCCGGGTAGAGACCCAGTACTTC.

This chain joins TRBV30 and TRBJ2-1; D is unclear. The V gene's germline CDR1 is GTSNPN and CDR2 SVGIG (reference sequence). This CDR3 has 16 amino acids. V was shortened by 0 bases and J by 0 bases, with 12 bases between the two germline ends. The CDR3 DNA follows: TGTGCCTGGAGTGTACAACAACCGAGCTCCTACAATGAGCAGTTCTTC. Its protein product is CAWSVQQPSSYNEQFF.

This clonotype showed up many times. V gene TRBV11-2 combines with J gene TRBJ2-5, with TRBD2 matching over 7 bases. The V and J ends lost 3 bases and 5 bases, in that order; junction bases with no gene match: 6. The CDR3 contains 14 residues. The V gene's germline CDR1 is SGHAT and CDR2 FQNNGV. The CDR3 DNA reads TGTGCCAGCAGCTTCCTAGCGGCCAGGGAGACCCAGTACTTC. Its protein product is CASSFLAARETQYF.

This clonotype was found many times. CDR3 sequence: CATSDANTGELFF. The CDR3 DNA follows: TGTGCCACCTCTGACGCGAACACCGGGGAGCTGTTTTTT. This rearrangement joins TRBV28 to TRBJ2-2; D not certain. This CDR3 is 13 amino acids long. Deletions cut 10 bases from V and 0 bases from J, with 9 bases between. Germline CDR1 reads MDHEN; CDR2 reads SYDVKM.

This clonotype was recorded at least ten times. The rearrangement links TRBV3-1 to TRBJ2-1, with 9 bases identical to TRBD2. This CDR3 is built from 17 residues. J gave up 1 base and V 1 base, and 5 bases lay outside the gene matches. The germline V gene encodes CDR1 LGHDT and CDR2 YNNKEL (reference sequence). CDR3 sequence: CASSQAGSGRSYNEQFF. The CDR3 region has the DNA TGTGCCAGCAGCCAAGCAGGGAGCGGGAGGTCCTACAATGAGCAGTTCTTC.

CDR3 coding DNA: TGTGCCAGCAGCGAGTCTCAGAGCTACACTGAAGCTTTCTTT. Translated: CASSESQSYTEAFF. The chain links TRBV9 to TRBJ1-1; D not certain. The CDR3 is made up of 14 amino acids. The germline V and J ends were trimmed by 3 bases and 3 bases, with 12 bases remaining between them. Germline V gene lookup returns CDR1 SGDLS and CDR2 YYNGEE.

The DNA for the CDR3 is TGTGCCAGCAGACCGACAGGGGATCAGCCCCAGCATTTT. This codes for CASRPTGDQPQHF. The chain couples TRBV7-9 to TRBJ1-5; 8 bases agree with TRBD1. The ends lost 6 bases at V and 5 bases at J; junction bases unmatched: 3. The CDR3 has 13 residues. The germline V gene encodes CDR1 SEHNR and CDR2 FQNEAQ (reference sequence).

In its sample, this clonotype was seen many times. The chain joins TRBV3-1 to TRBJ2-1, with a tentative D call TRBD2 (6 bases). Germline V gene sequence: CDR1 LGHDT, CDR2 YNNKEL (reference sequence). V lost 5 bases and J 0 bases, leaving 8 bases between the germline ends. The CDR3 runs to 14 residues. CDR3 DNA: TGTGCCAGCAGCGACGGGGGCTCCTACAATGAGCAGTTCTTC. It translates to CASSDGGSYNEQFF.

Of note for this clonotype: A much larger clonotype is one base distant, so this may be a read error. The chain links TRBV6-2 or TRBV6-3 to TRBJ2-7, with a tentative D call TRBD1 (5 bases). This CDR3 has 14 residues. Germline V gene data show CDR1 as MNHEY and CDR2 as SVGEGT. CDR3 in DNA: TGTGCCGGCAGTTACTGGACAAAACGGGACGAGCAGTACTTC. Amino acid sequence: CAGSYWTKRDEQYF.

This clonotype was seen repeatedly, ten times or more. The chain uses TRBV11-3 and TRBJ2-7; 9 bases map to TRBD1. Trimming cost V 5 bases and J 6 bases; bases outside gene matches: 11. Germline values: CDR1 SGHNT, CDR2 YENEEA. The CDR3 has 15 residues. For the CDR3, the DNA is TGTGCCAGCAGCGCAGGGGACAGGGTCTATCCCGAGCAGTACTTC. It is translated as CASSAGDRVYPEQYF. Filled out from reference TRBV11-3 and TRBJ2-7, the complete variable domain reads EAGVVQSPRYKIIEKKQPVAFWCNPISGHNTLYWYLQNLGQGPELLIRYENEEAVDDSQLPKDRFSAERLKGVDSTLKIQPAELGDSAVYLCASSAGDRVYPEQYFGPGTRLTVT.

In its sample, this clonotype was seen many times. The CDR3 DNA reads as TGCAGCGGGGAGGACAGCCTCTCCTACGAGCAGTACTTC. Encoded protein: CSGEDSLSYEQYF. This rearrangement joins TRBV29-1 to TRBJ2-7; D possibly uses TRBD1 or TRBD2 (6 bases each). The CDR3 loop spans 13 amino acids. Germline CDR1 SQVTM, CDR2 ANQGSEA. Trimming shortened V by 7 bases and J by 0 bases, and 13 bases separated the two germline ends.

The chain uses TRBV27 and TRBJ2-3, with 13 bases matching TRBD2. Germline trimming cut 4 bases from V and 5 bases from J; bases unmatched to any gene: 9. The germline V gene has CDR1 MNHEY and CDR2 SMNVEV (reference sequence). The CDR3 spans 17 residues. CDR3 sequence (DNA): TGTGCCAGCAGTTCCAGACTAGCGGGAGGAGCTGAAGATACGCAGTATTTT. It encodes CASSSRLAGGAEDTQYF.

In this sample, this clonotype turned up a few times. The chain has TRBV30 and TRBJ2-3; 7 nucleotides match TRBD1. The ends lost 2 bases at V and 2 bases at J; junction bases unmatched: 7. The length of the CDR3 is 15 residues. CDR1 and CDR2 (germline): GTSNPN, SVGIG (reference sequence). The CDR3 region is CAWSWTGGNTDTQYF. The CDR3 nucleotides read TGTGCCTGGAGTTGGACAGGAGGAAACACAGATACGCAGTATTTT.